Below, 28 T cell receptor beta chains from the same sample are listed, as sequenced in a study of blood T cell repertoires in COVID-19. Here immunoSEQ multiplex PCR was the method, and the copy in TCRdb shows in-frame clones only, minus some. The sample carries about 30,000 clones, over 75% recorded once. Material: peripheral blood. The origin of the receptors is a man aged 55 to 70 with active COVID-19.

The rearrangement uses TRBV5-1 and TRBJ2-3, with 10 positions matching TRBD2. The CDR3 sequence is 15 residues long. Per germline, CDR1 SGHRS and CDR2 YFSETQ. V gave up 5 bases and J gave up 6 bases; unmatched junction bases: 9. The CDR3 here is CASSPTTSGQDTQYF. The CDR3, as DNA: TGCGCCAGCAGTCCCACGACTAGCGGGCAGGATACGCAGTATTTT. The full variable domain, rest sourced from reference TRBV5-1 and TRBJ2-3, is KAGVTQTPRYLIKTRGQQVTLSCSPISGHRSVSWYQQTPGQGLQFLFEYFSETQRNKGNFPGRFSGRQFSNSRSEMNVSTLELGDSALYLCASSPTTSGQDTQYFGPGTRLTVL.

The chain joins TRBV13 to TRBJ2-2; 10 bases fit TRBD2. The V and J ends lost 5 bases and 3 bases, in that order; junction bases with no gene match: 3. The V gene's germline CDR1 is PRHDT and CDR2 FYEKMQ (reference sequence). The CDR3 contains 15 residues. In DNA, the CDR3 is TGTGCCAGCAGCACGGGACTAGCGTACACCGGGGAGCTGTTTTTT. This translates into CASSTGLAYTGELFF.

The CDR3: CATSEGGGGQPQHF. CDR3 coding DNA: TGTGCCACCAGTGAGGGAGGGGGAGGACAGCCCCAGCATTTT. The rearrangement joins TRBV15 to TRBJ1-5; TRBD1 might be the D (6 bases). CDR3 length: 14 amino acids. Germline CDR1 reads LNHNV; CDR2 reads YYDKDF (reference sequence). V lost 6 bases to trimming and J lost 7 bases, with 16 bases between them.

The V gene is TRBV5-1, the J gene TRBJ2-7; 7 bases align to TRBD2. CDR3 length: 16 amino acids. The germline V gene encodes CDR1 SGHRS and CDR2 YFSETQ. The V segment lost 3 bases and the J segment 1 base; nucleotides outside the gene matches: 10. The CDR3 loop reads CASSSGGSGSSYEQYF. The CDR3, as DNA: TGCGCCAGCAGCTCGGGGGGTAGCGGATCATCCTACGAGCAGTACTTC.

The chain joins TRBV11-2 to TRBJ2-7, with D possibly matching TRBD2 (6 bases). V lost 4 bases, J lost 5 bases, and 18 bases lay in between. CDR1 is SGHAT, CDR2 FQNNGV, per germline. This CDR3 region has 15 residues. CDR3 region: CASSSPGLPLNEQYF. The CDR3, as DNA: TGTGCCAGCAGCTCCCCGGGACTGCCCTTGAACGAGCAGTACTTC.

This chain links TRBV30 with TRBJ2-7; 10 bases fit TRBD2. Germline assignment: CDR1 GTSNPN and CDR2 SVGIG (reference sequence). With 0 bases clipped from V and 2 bases from J, the junction kept 4 bases outside the gene matches. The length of the CDR3 is 15 residues. CDR3 nucleotide sequence: TGTGCCTGGAGTGTACCAGGACTAGCGGCCTACGAGCAGTACTTC. Translated, it gives CAWSVPGLAAYEQYF. Full variable domain (missing parts from reference TRBV30 and TRBJ2-7): SQTIHQWPATLVQPVGSPLSLECTVEGTSNPNLYWYRQAAGRGLQLLFYSVGIGQISSEVPQNLSASRPQDRQFILSSKKLLLSDSGFYLCAWSVPGLAAYEQYFGPGTRLTVT.

The CDR3 nucleotides are TGCGCCAGCAGCCAATCATCCGGGCAGCCCCAGCATTTT. Its translation: CASSQSSGQPQHF. V and J are TRBV4-1 and TRBJ1-5; no firm D call. This CDR3 has 13 amino acids. V was clipped by 2 bases and J by 7 bases, with 9 bases between them. Germline V lookup: CDR1 MGHRA, CDR2 YSYEKL.

This clone was recorded only once. V is TRBV6-5 and J is TRBJ2-1; D might be TRBD1 (6 bases). Looked up from germline, CDR1 is MNHEY and CDR2 is SVGAGI. V lost 7 bases to trimming and J lost 7 bases, with 14 bases between them. The CDR3 has 13 amino acids. The CDR3: CASTVPGVNEQFF. The DNA for the CDR3 is TGTGCCAGCACCGTCCCAGGGGTTAATGAGCAGTTCTTC.

The chain employs TRBV24-1 and TRBJ1-2, with D possibly TRBD1 on 5 matching bases. Trimming pared 1 base from V and 1 base from J, leaving 6 bases between. In germline, CDR1 is KGHDR, CDR2 SFDVKD. The CDR3 length is 14 residues. CDR3 coding DNA: TGTGCCACCAGTGATTTAGGGGTTAACTATGGCTACACCTTC. This codes for CATSDLGVNYGYTF.

The V call is TRBV19, the J call TRBJ2-7; 8 bases align to TRBD1. Per germline, CDR1 LNHDA and CDR2 SQIVND (reference sequence). The CDR3 consists of 17 residues. The ends lost 0 bases at V and 3 bases at J; junction bases unmatched: 10. CDR3 bases: TGTGCCAGTAGTATAGATTTTAGGACAGGGTTCTACTACGAGCAGTACTTC. Residues: CASSIDFRTGFYYEQYF.

The chain employs TRBV7-2 and TRBJ2-3, with 11 bases fitting TRBD1. The germline CDR1 and CDR2 sequences are SGHTA and FQGNSA. The ends lost 3 bases at V and 1 base at J; junction bases unmatched: 6. The CDR3 runs to 17 residues. DNA of the CDR3: TGTGCCAGCAGCTTTAAAGGGACAGGGGGTGGCACAGATACGCAGTATTTT. This sequence encodes CASSFKGTGGGTDTQYF. Using reference TRBV7-2 and TRBJ2-3 for the parts outside the CDR3, the full variable domain is GAGVSQSPSNKVTEKGKDVELRCDPISGHTALYWYRQSLGQGLEFLIYFQGNSAPDKSGLPSDRFSAERTGGSVSTLTIQRTQQEDSAVYLCASSFKGTGGGTDTQYFGPGTRLTVL.

The rearrangement joins TRBV28 to TRBJ2-7, with a weak D call TRBD1 (7 bases). Trimming removed 2 bases at V and 6 bases at J, with 17 bases between. The CDR3 totals 15 residues. CDR1 is MDHEN and CDR2 is SYDVKM in the germline V gene. CDR3 sequence reads: CASSLRGQGGREQYF. The DNA for the CDR3 is TGTGCCAGCAGTTTAAGGGGGCAGGGGGGCCGCGAGCAGTACTTC.

V usage is TRBV18 and J usage is TRBJ2-2; a weak D match, TRBD2 (6 bases). CDR3 size: 15 residues. Germline lookup yields CDR1 KGHSH and CDR2 LQKENI. Trimming removed 6 bases at V and 0 bases at J, with 11 bases between. CDR3 sequence: CASSHRLANTGELFF. The CDR3 DNA follows: TGTGCCAGCTCCCATCGACTAGCGAACACCGGGGAGCTGTTTTTT.

The chain couples TRBV7-9 to TRBJ2-1, with 12 positions matching TRBD1. The CDR3 consists of 16 residues. Germline trimming cut 5 bases from V and 5 bases from J; bases unmatched to any gene: 7. CDR1 is SEHNR and CDR2 is FQNEAQ in the germline V gene (reference sequence). CDR3 bases: TGTGCCAGCAGCACATACGGGACAGGGGGCCACAATGAGCAGTTCTTC. It codes for CASSTYGTGGHNEQFF.

V usage is TRBV6-5 and J usage is TRBJ2-7, with 11 nucleotides matching TRBD2. Unmatched junction bases numbered 9, after V lost 6 bases and J lost 5 bases. CDR1 MNHEY and CDR2 SVGAGI come from the germline V gene. This CDR3 has 15 amino acids. The CDR3 protein is CASSPSRLAGNEQYF. As DNA, the CDR3 is TGTGCCAGCAGCCCCTCCCGACTAGCGGGGAACGAGCAGTACTTC.

This chain links TRBV24-1 with TRBJ2-3, with 9 bases aligning to TRBD1. The ends lost 4 bases at V and 1 base at J; junction bases unmatched: 5. Germline V lookup: CDR1 KGHDR, CDR2 SFDVKD. The CDR3 length is 16 residues. CDR3 DNA sequence: TGTGCCACCAGTGACCCTACAGGGGGCGGCACAGATACGCAGTATTTT. Translated, it gives CATSDPTGGGTDTQYF.

V and J are TRBV28 and TRBJ2-5; TRBD2 matches at 9 bases. Germline trimming cut 6 bases from V and 2 bases from J; bases unmatched to any gene: 7. From germline, CDR1 is MDHEN and CDR2 SYDVKM. The length of the CDR3 is 15 residues. CDR3 bases: TGTGCCAGCAGGAGGGCTAGCGGGGAACAAGAGACCCAGTACTTC. The encoded protein is CASRRASGEQETQYF.

This chain joins TRBV27 and TRBJ2-4; 8 bases line up with TRBD1. V dropped 5 bases and J dropped 0; count of bases not matched to a gene: 6. This CDR3 has 16 amino acids. Germline V gene data show CDR1 as MNHEY and CDR2 as SMNVEV (reference sequence). The DNA for the CDR3 is TGTGCCAGCAGTCAGGGGGCCTCAAGAGCCAAAAACATTCAGTACTTC. This gives the protein CASSQGASRAKNIQYF.

This chain links TRBV7-9 with TRBJ2-5; the D is unclear. Germline V gene sequence: CDR1 SEHNR, CDR2 FQNEAQ (reference sequence). Trimming pared 1 base from V and 2 bases from J, leaving 8 bases between. The CDR3 is made up of 14 amino acids. In DNA, the CDR3 is TGTGCCAGCAGCTTAGGTACAGCACAAGAGACCCAGTACTTC. This gives the protein CASSLGTAQETQYF.

The chain links TRBV5-6 to TRBJ2-2; TRBD2 aligns across 11 bases. The V gene end was trimmed by 2 bases and the J gene end by 5 bases; junction bases not matched to a gene: 5. Germline lookup yields CDR1 SGHDT and CDR2 YYEEEE. The length of the CDR3 is 16 residues. In DNA, the CDR3 is TGTGCCAGCAGCTTTTTAGCGGGAGGGCCTACCGGGGAGCTGTTTTTT. It encodes CASSFLAGGPTGELFF. Looking up the rest from reference TRBV5-6 and TRBJ2-2 gives the full variable domain: DAGVTQSPTHLIKTRGQQVTLRCSPKSGHDTVSWYQQALGQGPQFIFQYYEEEERQRGNFPDRFSGHQFPNYSSELNVNALLLGDSALYLCASSFLAGGPTGELFFGEGSRLTVL.

The J gene is TRBJ1-2, the V gene TRBV5-4, with a tentative D call TRBD1 (5 bases). The CDR3 sequence is 14 residues long. Germline CDR1 is SGHNT and CDR2 is YYREEE (reference sequence). V was pared by 5 bases and J by 4 bases, with 15 bases between. In nucleotides, the CDR3 is TGTGCCAGCAGAGCAGGCCAGGGTGGCTATGGCTACACCTTC. The encoded protein is CASRAGQGGYGYTF.

This clone showed up just once. The V gene is TRBV11-2, the J gene TRBJ1-2, with D tentatively TRBD1 (6 bases). The germline gives CDR1 SGHAT, CDR2 FQNNGV. The CDR3 contains 16 residues. Deletions cut 6 bases from V and 4 bases from J, with 21 bases between. CDR3 residues: CASRSLTGRTSYGYTF. The CDR3 DNA reads TGTGCCAGCAGATCTCTGACAGGACGGACTAGCTATGGCTACACCTTC. The full variable domain, with the rest looked up from reference TRBV11-2 and TRBJ1-2, is EAGVAQSPRYKIIEKRQSVAFWCNPISGHATLYWYQQILGQGPKLLIQFQNNGVVDDSQLPKDRFSAERLKGVDSTLKIQPAKLEDSAVYLCASRSLTGRTSYGYTFGSGTRLTVV.

V usage is TRBV5-1 and J usage is TRBJ2-3; 9 nucleotides match TRBD2. The CDR3 sequence is 16 residues long. Germline V gene sequence: CDR1 SGHRS, CDR2 YFSETQ. The V gene end was trimmed by 5 bases and the J gene end by 2 bases; junction bases not matched to a gene: 9. CDR3 coding DNA: TGCGCCAGCAGGGGGAGAACTAGCGGGCCCACAGATACGCAGTATTTT. Translating gives CASRGRTSGPTDTQYF.

This CDR3 reads CASSGTSGRLTGTDTQYF. The DNA of the CDR3 is TGTGCCAGCAGTGGGACTAGCGGGAGATTAACTGGCACAGATACGCAGTATTTT. The chain recombines TRBV27 with TRBJ2-3; 14 nucleotides align to TRBD2. V shed 5 bases, J shed 1 base, and the junction held 8 bases outside the gene matches. Germline CDR1 is MNHEY and CDR2 is SMNVEV (reference sequence). This CDR3 has 18 residues.

The rearrangement joins TRBV2 to TRBJ2-5; 7 bases match TRBD1. V shed 6 bases, J shed 4 bases, and the junction held 14 bases outside the gene matches. The length of the CDR3 is 16 residues. The germline V gene has CDR1 SNHLY and CDR2 FYNNEI. The DNA of the CDR3 is TGTGCCAGCAGACCACAGGGGAGCGTTGTTGGAGAGACCCAGTACTTC. This translates into CASRPQGSVVGETQYF.

The chain links TRBV5-1 to TRBJ2-5, with 9 nucleotides matching TRBD2. V trimming: 4 bases; J trimming: 9 bases; junction bases outside the gene matches: 13. Germline-derived CDR1 and CDR2 are SGHRS and YFSETQ. The CDR3 runs to 15 residues. The CDR3 is CASSRGTSKRGAQYF. DNA of the CDR3: TGCGCCAGCAGCCGAGGGACTAGCAAGAGGGGGGCCCAGTACTTC.

This clone came up a few times. The chain links TRBV4-2 to TRBJ1-5; D uncertain. This CDR3 region has 13 residues. V lost 0 bases, J lost 11 bases, and 11 bases lay in between. Germline values: CDR1 LGHNA, CDR2 YNFKEQ. The CDR3 loop is CASSQEIGGTQHF. The CDR3 coding sequence is TGTGCCAGCAGCCAAGAGATCGGAGGGACCCAGCATTTT.

The chain recombines TRBV7-6 with TRBJ2-3; TRBD2 agrees at 9 bases. This CDR3 spans 19 amino acids. V was pared by 5 bases and J by 0 bases, with 15 bases of the junction left unmatched. CDR1 SGHVS and CDR2 FNYEAQ come from the germline V gene. CDR3: CASSEEGLAGISSTDTQYF. DNA of the CDR3: TGTGCCAGCAGCGAGGAGGGGCTAGCGGGAATATCTAGCACAGATACGCAGTATTTT.